The clone carrying this T cell receptor beta chain was seen more than once but under ten times. Its antigen remains unknown. At one end the junction does not follow the germline gene, possibly because of a read error. The data were taken from a study of T cells in Graves' hyperthyroidism and ophthalmopathy. Study outcomes and limitations: Classification by a 13 V-J model distinguished ophthalmopathy from stable hyperthyroidism.

Authors of the study amplified TCR beta CDR3 regions from RNA transcripts. The primer set for the first-round RT-PCR of the TCR CDR3 was HTBI. TCRdb redid the calling of the multiplex PCR reads with MiXCR, one entry per CDR3 protein. The sample includes 400,000 or so distinct CDR3 sequences, roughly 15% of them seen just once. The CDR3 is 14 amino acids. Germline V lookup: CDR1 GTSNPN, CDR2 SVGIG (reference sequence). PBMCs were obtained from under 13 ml fresh peripheral blood. The sample consisted of blood. This sequence originates from an older woman with Graves' ophthalmopathy. The chain recombines TRBV30 with TRBJ2-2, with D perhaps TRBD1 or TRBD2 (5 bases each). The DNA for the CDR3 is TGTGCCTGGAGTACCGGGACCACCCCCGGGGAGCTGCTTTTT. This codes for CAWSTGTTPGELLF.